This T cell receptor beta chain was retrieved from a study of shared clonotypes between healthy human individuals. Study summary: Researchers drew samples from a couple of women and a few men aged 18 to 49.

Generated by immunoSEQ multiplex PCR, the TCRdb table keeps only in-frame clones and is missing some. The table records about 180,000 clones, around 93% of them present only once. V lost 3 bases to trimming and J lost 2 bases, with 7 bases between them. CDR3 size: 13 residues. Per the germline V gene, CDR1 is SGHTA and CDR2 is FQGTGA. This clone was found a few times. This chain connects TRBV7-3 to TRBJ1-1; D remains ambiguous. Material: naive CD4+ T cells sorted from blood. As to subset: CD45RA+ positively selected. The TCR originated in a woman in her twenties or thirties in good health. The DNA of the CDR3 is TGTGCCAGCAGCTTCGACCCTAACACTGAAGCTTTCTTT. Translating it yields CASSFDPNTEAFF.